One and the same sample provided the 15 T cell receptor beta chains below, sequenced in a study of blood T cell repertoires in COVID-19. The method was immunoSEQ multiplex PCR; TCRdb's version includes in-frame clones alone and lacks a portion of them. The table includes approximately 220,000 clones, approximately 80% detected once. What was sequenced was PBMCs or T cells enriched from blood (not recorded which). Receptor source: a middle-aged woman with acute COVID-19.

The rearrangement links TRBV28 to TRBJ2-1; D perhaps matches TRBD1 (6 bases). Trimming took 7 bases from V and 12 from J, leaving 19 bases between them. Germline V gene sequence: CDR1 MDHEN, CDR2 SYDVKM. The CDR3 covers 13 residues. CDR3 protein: CASKSWDKSGQFF. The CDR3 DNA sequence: TGTGCCAGCAAGTCGTGGGACAAAAGTGGGCAGTTCTTC.

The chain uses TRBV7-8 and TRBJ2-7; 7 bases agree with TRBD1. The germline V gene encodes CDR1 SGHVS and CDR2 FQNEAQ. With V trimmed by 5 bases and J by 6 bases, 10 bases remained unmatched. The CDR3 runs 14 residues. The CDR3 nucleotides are TGTGCCAGCAGCCGCAGAAGGGACAGTGGCGAGCAGTACTTC. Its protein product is CASSRRRDSGEQYF.

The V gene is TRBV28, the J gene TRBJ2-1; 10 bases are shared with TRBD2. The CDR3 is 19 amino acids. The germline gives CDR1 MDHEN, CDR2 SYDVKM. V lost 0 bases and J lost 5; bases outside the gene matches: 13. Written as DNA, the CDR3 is TGTGCCAGCAGTTTATGGGGTGGGGCTAGCGGGAGTATCCACAATGAGCAGTTCTTC. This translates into CASSLWGGASGSIHNEQFF.

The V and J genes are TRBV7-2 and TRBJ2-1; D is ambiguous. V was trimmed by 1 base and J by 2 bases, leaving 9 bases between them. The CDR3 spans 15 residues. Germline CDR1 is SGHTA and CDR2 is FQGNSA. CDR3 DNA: TGTGCCAGCAGCTTAGGTCCGGGTACCTACAATGAGCAGTTCTTC. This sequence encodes CASSLGPGTYNEQFF.

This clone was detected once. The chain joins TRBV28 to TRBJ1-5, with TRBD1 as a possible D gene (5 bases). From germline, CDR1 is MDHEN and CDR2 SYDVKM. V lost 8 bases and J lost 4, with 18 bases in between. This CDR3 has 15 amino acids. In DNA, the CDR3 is TGTGCCAGCGCGAGAACAGGAGCGGGAAATCAGCCCCAGCATTTT. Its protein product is CASARTGAGNQPQHF.

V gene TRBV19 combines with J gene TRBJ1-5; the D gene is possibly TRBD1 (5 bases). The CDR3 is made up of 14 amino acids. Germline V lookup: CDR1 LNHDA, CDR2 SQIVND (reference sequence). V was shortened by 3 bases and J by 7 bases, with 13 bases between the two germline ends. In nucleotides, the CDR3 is TGTGCCAGTAGTATGGGGTGGGGGGGACAGCCCCAGCATTTT. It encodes CASSMGWGGQPQHF.

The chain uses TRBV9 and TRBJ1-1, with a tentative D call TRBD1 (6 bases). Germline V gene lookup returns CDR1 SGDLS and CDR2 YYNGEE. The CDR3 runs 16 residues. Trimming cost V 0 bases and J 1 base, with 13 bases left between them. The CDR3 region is CASSVVRDKSNTEAFF. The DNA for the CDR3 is TGTGCCAGCAGCGTAGTCAGGGACAAATCGAACACTGAAGCTTTCTTT. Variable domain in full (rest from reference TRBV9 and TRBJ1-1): DSGVTQTPKHLITATGQRVTLRCSPRSGDLSVYWYQQSLDQGLQFLIQYYNGEERAKGNILERFSAQQFPDLHSELNLSSLELGDSALYFCASSVVRDKSNTEAFFGQGTRLTVV.

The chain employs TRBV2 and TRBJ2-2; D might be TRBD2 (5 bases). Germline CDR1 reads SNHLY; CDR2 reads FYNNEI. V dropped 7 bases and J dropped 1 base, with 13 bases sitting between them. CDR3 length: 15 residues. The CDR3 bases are TGTGCCAGCATGGATTTTGGGAGGAACACCGGGGAGCTGTTTTTT. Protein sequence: CASMDFGRNTGELFF.

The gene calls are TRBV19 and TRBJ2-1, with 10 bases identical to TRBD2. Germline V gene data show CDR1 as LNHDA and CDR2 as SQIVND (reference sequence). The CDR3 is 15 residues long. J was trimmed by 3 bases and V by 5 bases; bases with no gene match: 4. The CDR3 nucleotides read TGTGCCAGTAGTCCTAGCGGGGGTCTCTACAATGAGCAGTTCTTC. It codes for CASSPSGGLYNEQFF.

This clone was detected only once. As DNA, the CDR3 is TGTGCCACCAGCAGAGTAGGGACAGCCGACAGCTCTGGAAACACCATATATTTT. This translates into CATSRVGTADSSGNTIYF. The V call is TRBV15, the J call TRBJ1-3, with TRBD1 matching over 7 bases. Trimming took 1 base from V and 0 from J; bases not matched to a gene: 9. The CDR3 extends over 18 amino acids. The germline V gene encodes CDR1 LNHNV and CDR2 YYDKDF (reference sequence).

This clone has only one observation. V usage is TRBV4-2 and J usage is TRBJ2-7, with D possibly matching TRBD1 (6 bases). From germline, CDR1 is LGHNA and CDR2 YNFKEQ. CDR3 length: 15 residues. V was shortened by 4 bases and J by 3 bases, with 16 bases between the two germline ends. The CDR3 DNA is TGTGCCAGCAGCCTTACCCGGGACATGATCTACGAGCAGTACTTC. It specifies CASSLTRDMIYEQYF.

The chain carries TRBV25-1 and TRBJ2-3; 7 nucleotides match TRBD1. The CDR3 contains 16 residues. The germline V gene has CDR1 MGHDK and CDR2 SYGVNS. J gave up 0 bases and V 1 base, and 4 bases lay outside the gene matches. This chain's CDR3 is CASSESTGPSTDTQYF. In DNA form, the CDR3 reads TGTGCCAGCAGTGAATCGACAGGGCCTAGCACAGATACGCAGTATTTT.

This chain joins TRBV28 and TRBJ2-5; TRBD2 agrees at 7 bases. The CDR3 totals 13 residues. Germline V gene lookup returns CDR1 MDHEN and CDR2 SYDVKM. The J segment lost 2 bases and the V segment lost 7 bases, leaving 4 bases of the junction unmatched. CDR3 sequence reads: CASNPGLQETQYF. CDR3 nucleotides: TGTGCCAGCAATCCGGGACTACAAGAGACCCAGTACTTC. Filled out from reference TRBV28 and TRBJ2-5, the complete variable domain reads DVKVTQSSRYLVKRTGEKVFLECVQDMDHENMFWYRQDPGLGLRLIYFSYDVKMKEKGDIPEGYSVSREKKERFSLILESASTNQTSMYLCASNPGLQETQYFGPGTRLLVL.

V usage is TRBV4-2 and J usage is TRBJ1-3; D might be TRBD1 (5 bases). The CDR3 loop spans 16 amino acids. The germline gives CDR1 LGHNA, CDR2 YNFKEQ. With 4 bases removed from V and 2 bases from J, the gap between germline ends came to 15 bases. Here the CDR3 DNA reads TGTGCCAGCAGCCCCCTCGGAGGGGCTACTGGAAACACCATATATTTT. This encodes CASSPLGGATGNTIYF.

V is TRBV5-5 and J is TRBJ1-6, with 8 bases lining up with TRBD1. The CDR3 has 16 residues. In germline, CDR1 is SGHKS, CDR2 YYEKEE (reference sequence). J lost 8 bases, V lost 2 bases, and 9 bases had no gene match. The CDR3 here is CASSLMSGTGDSPLHF. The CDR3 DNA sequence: TGTGCCAGCAGCTTAATGTCCGGGACAGGAGATTCACCCCTCCACTTT.